A single sample is the source of the 12 T cell receptor beta chains below, sequenced in a study of shared clonotypes between healthy human individuals. Sequenced by immunoSEQ multiplex PCR; TCRdb stores in-frame clones only, minus some. The data hold roughly 380,000 clones, with roughly 96% observed a single time. The sample was memory CD8+ T cells sorted from blood. As to subset: CD45RO+ cells pooled with CCR7-negative TemRA cells. These receptors came from a man aged 25 to 45 in good health.

The chain has TRBV5-1 and TRBJ2-7; D possibly corresponds to TRBD1 (5 bases). Germline values: CDR1 SGHRS, CDR2 YFSETQ. V shed 0 bases and J shed 4 bases, with 14 bases lying between them. This CDR3 has 15 residues. The CDR3 loop reads CASSLGAGFTYEQYF. For the CDR3, the DNA is TGCGCCAGCAGCTTGGGTGCAGGGTTTACTTACGAGCAGTACTTC.

The chain uses TRBV28 and TRBJ2-1; perhaps TRBD2 as D (6 bases). Trimming took off 5 bases at V and 12 bases at J, with 14 bases between the two ends. Germline V CDR1 and CDR2: MDHEN, SYDVKM. This CDR3 region has 12 residues. The CDR3 DNA reads as TGTGCCAGCAGTGCCTTAGCGGTGGGGCAGTTCTTC. This codes for CASSALAVGQFF. The variable domain in full, completed from reference TRBV28 and TRBJ2-1, reads DVKVTQSSRYLVKRTGEKVFLECVQDMDHENMFWYRQDPGLGLRLIYFSYDVKMKEKGDIPEGYSVSREKKERFSLILESASTNQTSMYLCASSALAVGQFFGPGTRLTVL.

This rearrangement joins TRBV10-3 to TRBJ1-2; 8 bases are a match to TRBD1. Germline trimming cut 4 bases from V and 2 bases from J; bases unmatched to any gene: 6. This CDR3 comprises 15 residues. Germline V gives CDR1 ENHRY, CDR2 SYGVKD. The CDR3 spells CAISGTGIGNYGYTF. The CDR3 region has the DNA TGTGCCATCAGTGGGACAGGGATCGGGAACTATGGCTACACCTTC.

The chain uses TRBV7-3 and TRBJ2-3; D ambiguous. Trimming took off 3 bases at V and 6 bases at J, with 10 bases between the two ends. The germline CDR1 and CDR2 sequences are SGHTA and FQGTGA. The CDR3 totals 13 residues. The CDR3 coding sequence is TGTGCCAGCAGCTTCCTCCGTGGGGATACGCAGTATTTT. Residues: CASSFLRGDTQYF.

This clone was detected once. The J gene is TRBJ1-1, the V gene TRBV10-3; D ambiguous. Trimming pared 0 bases from V and 4 bases from J, leaving 9 bases between. The CDR3 contains 14 residues. In germline, CDR1 is ENHRY, CDR2 SYGVKD. The CDR3 loop reads CAISESVRGTEAFF. CDR3 nucleotides: TGTGCCATCAGTGAGTCGGTTCGGGGCACTGAAGCTTTCTTT.

The chain employs TRBV6-1 and TRBJ1-6; D is unclear. The V gene lost 1 base and the J gene lost 0 bases, with 13 bases spanning the gap. CDR1 MNHNS and CDR2 SASEGT come from the germline V gene. This CDR3 has 18 residues. The CDR3 is CASSEDNKLSSYNSPLHF. The CDR3 DNA is TGTGCCAGCAGTGAAGACAACAAATTAAGCTCCTATAATTCACCCCTCCACTTT.

The chain links TRBV7-9 to TRBJ2-7; D ambiguous. This CDR3 spans 12 amino acids. Germline V gene lookup returns CDR1 SEHNR and CDR2 FQNEAQ (reference sequence). V was clipped by 0 bases and J by 4 bases, with 4 bases between them. CDR3: CASSLATYEQYF. The CDR3 nucleotides are TGTGCCAGCAGCTTAGCAACGTACGAGCAGTACTTC.

The chain couples TRBV5-1 to TRBJ1-1; D is undetermined. The germline V gene encodes CDR1 SGHRS and CDR2 YFSETQ. The CDR3 extends over 11 amino acids. With 2 bases removed from V and 7 bases from J, the gap between germline ends came to 6 bases. CDR3 nucleotide sequence: TGCGCCAGCAGCTTAGTGGGTGAAGCTTTCTTT. Translated, it gives CASSLVGEAFF.

The rearrangement joins TRBV28 to TRBJ2-2; the D gene could be TRBD1 or TRBD2 (6 bases each). The CDR3 extends over 15 amino acids. Germline CDR1 is MDHEN and CDR2 is SYDVKM. V lost 2 bases and J lost 4, with 11 bases in between. CDR3 sequence: CASSLLRGVTGELFF. The CDR3 DNA reads as TGTGCCAGCAGTTTACTTAGGGGGGTCACCGGGGAGCTGTTTTTT.

As for this clone: This sample includes further DNA sequences coding for the same CDR3. This rearrangement joins TRBV7-2 to TRBJ2-7; perhaps TRBD2 as D (5 bases). V gave up 3 bases and J gave up 3 bases, with 6 bases separating them. The CDR3 is 12 amino acids. Germline assignment: CDR1 SGHTA and CDR2 FQGNSA. The CDR3 region has the DNA TGTGCCAGCAGCTTTACTAGCTACGAGCAGTACTTC. Translation: CASSFTSYEQYF.

The chain has TRBV5-1 and TRBJ1-1, with unresolved D. There are 15 residues in the CDR3. The V and J ends lost 1 base and 1 base respectively, with 11 bases between them. The germline V gene has CDR1 SGHRS and CDR2 YFSETQ. The CDR3: CASSLNRPGNTEAFF. As DNA, the CDR3 is TGCGCCAGCAGCTTGAATAGGCCCGGGAACACTGAAGCTTTCTTT.

CDR3 bases: TGTGCCAGCAGTCGACTTAGGTACGAGCAGTACTTC. This encodes CASSRLRYEQYF. The rearrangement joins TRBV28 to TRBJ2-7; D not certain. This CDR3 has 12 amino acids. Per the germline V gene, CDR1 is MDHEN and CDR2 is SYDVKM. V was clipped by 5 bases and J by 4 bases, with 9 bases between them.